This T cell receptor (beta chain) was recovered during a study of T cell repertoires in cytomegalovirus infection. Study background: Use of recently identified HLA-C-restricted and well-studied HLA-B-restricted CMV epitopes was part of the study. It was the public TCR beta signatures that indicated both CMV infection and matching HLA type. Study observations and caveats: Identification of carriers of CMV plus the relevant HLA was achieved through cumulative public TCR beta family frequency.

V was cut by 4 bases and J by 6 bases, with 10 bases left in between. Germline CDR1 is MNHEY and CDR2 is SVGEGT. The CDR3 contains 13 residues. This clonotype was seen a few times. The antigen is unknown. Each CDR3 protein gets one entry after TCRdb re-called the reads with MiXCR. The sample has around 430,000 distinct CDR3 sequences, approximately 46% seen once; the top ten hold around 45%. The chain combines TRBV6-2 or TRBV6-3 with TRBJ1-5, with TRBD1 as a possible D gene (6 bases). The source of this sequence is a human donor in good health (CMV status not recorded). Some clones in this sample may be carry-over from other donors' samples. The specimen comprised cultured PBMCs, sampled from culture after CMV antigen stimulation. The CDR3 region has the DNA TGTGCCAGCAGTTGGGGGGGCGCTCAGCCCCAGCATTTT. Its protein product is CASSWGGAQPQHF.